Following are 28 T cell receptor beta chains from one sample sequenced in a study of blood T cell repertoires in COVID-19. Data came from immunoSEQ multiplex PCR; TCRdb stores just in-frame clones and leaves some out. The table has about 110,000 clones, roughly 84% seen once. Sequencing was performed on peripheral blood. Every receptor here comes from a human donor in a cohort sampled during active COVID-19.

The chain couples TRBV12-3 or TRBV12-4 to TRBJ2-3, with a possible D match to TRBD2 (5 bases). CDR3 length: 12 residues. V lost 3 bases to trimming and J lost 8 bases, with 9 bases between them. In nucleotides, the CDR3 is TGTGCCAGCAGTTTCTCCCGGGGTACGCAGTATTTT. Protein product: CASSFSRGTQYF.

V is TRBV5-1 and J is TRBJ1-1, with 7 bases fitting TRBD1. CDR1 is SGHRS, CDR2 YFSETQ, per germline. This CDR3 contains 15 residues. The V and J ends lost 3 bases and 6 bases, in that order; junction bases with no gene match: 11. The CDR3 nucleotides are TGCGCCAGCAGCTCCTGGACAGGAACGGGCCCTGAAGCTTTCTTT. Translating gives CASSSWTGTGPEAFF.

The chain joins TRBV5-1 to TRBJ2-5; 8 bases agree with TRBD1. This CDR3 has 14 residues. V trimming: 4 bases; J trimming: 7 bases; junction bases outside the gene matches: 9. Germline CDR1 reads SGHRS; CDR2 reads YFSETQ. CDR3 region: CASSTSGGEGTQYF. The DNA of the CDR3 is TGCGCCAGCAGCACGTCAGGGGGCGAGGGGACCCAGTACTTC.

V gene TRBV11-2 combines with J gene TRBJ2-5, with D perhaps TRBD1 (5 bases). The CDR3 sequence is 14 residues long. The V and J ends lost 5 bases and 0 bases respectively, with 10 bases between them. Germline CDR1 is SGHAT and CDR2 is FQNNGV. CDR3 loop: CASSVRGYQETQYF. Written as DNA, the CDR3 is TGTGCCAGCAGCGTAAGGGGATACCAAGAGACCCAGTACTTC.

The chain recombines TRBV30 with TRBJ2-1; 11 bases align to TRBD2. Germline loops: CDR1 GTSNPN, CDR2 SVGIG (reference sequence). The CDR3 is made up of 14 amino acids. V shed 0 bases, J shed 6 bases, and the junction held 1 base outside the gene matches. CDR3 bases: TGTGCCTGGAGTGTACTAGCGGGAGTCAATGAGCAGTTCTTC. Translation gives CAWSVLAGVNEQFF.

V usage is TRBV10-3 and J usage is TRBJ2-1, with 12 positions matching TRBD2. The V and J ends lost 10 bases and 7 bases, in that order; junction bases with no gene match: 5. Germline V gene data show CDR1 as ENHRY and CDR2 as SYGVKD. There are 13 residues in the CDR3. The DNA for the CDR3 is TGTGCCACCTCCGGGACTAGCGGGAATGAGCAGTTCTTC. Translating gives CATSGTSGNEQFF.

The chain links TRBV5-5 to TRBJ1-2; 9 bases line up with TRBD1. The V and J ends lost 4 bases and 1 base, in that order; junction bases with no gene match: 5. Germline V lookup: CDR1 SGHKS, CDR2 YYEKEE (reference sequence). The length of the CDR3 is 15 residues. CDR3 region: CASSPTGGLNYGYTF. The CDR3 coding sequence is TGTGCCAGCAGCCCTACAGGGGGCCTTAACTATGGCTACACCTTC.

As DNA, the CDR3 is TGTGCCAGCAGCTTTCCGGACAGGGGCGGTAGCACAGATACGCAGTATTTT. This encodes CASSFPDRGGSTDTQYF. The gene calls are TRBV7-2 and TRBJ2-3, with 9 bases identical to TRBD1. This CDR3 contains 17 residues. Trimming removed 3 bases from V and 0 bases from J; junction bases left unmatched: 7. The germline gives CDR1 SGHTA, CDR2 FQGNSA.

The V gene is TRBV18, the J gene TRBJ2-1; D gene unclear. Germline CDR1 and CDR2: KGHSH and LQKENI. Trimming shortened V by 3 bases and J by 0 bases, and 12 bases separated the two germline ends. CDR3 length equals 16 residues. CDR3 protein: CASSPPTASSYNEQFF. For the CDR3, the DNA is TGTGCCAGCTCACCCCCAACAGCCAGCTCCTACAATGAGCAGTTCTTC.

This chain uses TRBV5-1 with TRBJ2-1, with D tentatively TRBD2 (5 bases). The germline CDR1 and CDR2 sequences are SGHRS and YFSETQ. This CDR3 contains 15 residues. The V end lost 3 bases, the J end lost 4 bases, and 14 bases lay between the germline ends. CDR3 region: CASSSGSLLYNEQFF. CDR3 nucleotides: TGCGCCAGCAGCTCGGGGTCCCTCCTTTACAATGAGCAGTTCTTC.

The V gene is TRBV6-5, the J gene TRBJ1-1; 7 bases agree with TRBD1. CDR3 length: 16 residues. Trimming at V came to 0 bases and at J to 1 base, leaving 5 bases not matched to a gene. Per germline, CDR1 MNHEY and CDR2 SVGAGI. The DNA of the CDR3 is TGTGCCAGCAGTTACTCCGACAGGGAGTGGAACACTGAAGCTTTCTTT. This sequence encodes CASSYSDREWNTEAFF.

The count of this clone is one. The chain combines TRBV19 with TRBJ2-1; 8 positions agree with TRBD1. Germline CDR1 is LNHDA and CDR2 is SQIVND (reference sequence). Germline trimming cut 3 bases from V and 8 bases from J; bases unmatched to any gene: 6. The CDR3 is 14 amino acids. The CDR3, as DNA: TGTGCCAGTAGTATTGGCCAGGGGGCCGATGAGCAGTTCTTC. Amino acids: CASSIGQGADEQFF.

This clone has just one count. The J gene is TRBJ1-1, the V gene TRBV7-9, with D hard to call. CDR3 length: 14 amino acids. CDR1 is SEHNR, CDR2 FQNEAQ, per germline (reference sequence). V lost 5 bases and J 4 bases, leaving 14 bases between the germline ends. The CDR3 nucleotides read TGTGCCAGCAGCCCGGACGGGGAAGGCACTGAAGCTTTCTTT. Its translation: CASSPDGEGTEAFF.

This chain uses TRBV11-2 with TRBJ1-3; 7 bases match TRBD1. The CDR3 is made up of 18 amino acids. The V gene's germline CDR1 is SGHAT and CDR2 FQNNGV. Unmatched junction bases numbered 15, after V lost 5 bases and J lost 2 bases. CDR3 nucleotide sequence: TGTGCCAGCAGCCTACTCAGCAACAGGGGCAAGCCTGGAAACACCATATATTTT. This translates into CASSLLSNRGKPGNTIYF.

The chain's CDR3 is CASSAGQEYTEAFF. The CDR3, as DNA: TGCGCCAGCAGCGCGGGACAGGAGTACACTGAAGCTTTCTTT. The V call is TRBV5-1, the J call TRBJ1-1, with TRBD1 identical over 8 bases. Trimming at V came to 4 bases and at J to 3 bases, leaving 5 bases not matched to a gene. Germline V lookup: CDR1 SGHRS, CDR2 YFSETQ. There are 14 residues in the CDR3. Complete variable domain (other parts from reference TRBV5-1 and TRBJ1-1): KAGVTQTPRYLIKTRGQQVTLSCSPISGHRSVSWYQQTPGQGLQFLFEYFSETQRNKGNFPGRFSGRQFSNSRSEMNVSTLELGDSALYLCASSAGQEYTEAFFGQGTRLTVV.

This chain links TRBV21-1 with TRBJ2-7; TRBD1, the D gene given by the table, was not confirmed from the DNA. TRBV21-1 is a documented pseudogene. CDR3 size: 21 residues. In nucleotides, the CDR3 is TGTGCCAGCAGCAAATCTCCAGGGAGAACAGGGGGCAAGGTAGGCAGCTACGAGCAGTACTTC. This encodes CASSKSPGRTGGKVGSYEQYF.

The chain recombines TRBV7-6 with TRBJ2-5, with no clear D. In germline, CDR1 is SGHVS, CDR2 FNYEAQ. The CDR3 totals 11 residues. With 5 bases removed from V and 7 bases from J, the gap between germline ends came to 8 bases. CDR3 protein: CASSGPGTQYF. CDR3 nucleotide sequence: TGTGCCAGCAGCGGCCCGGGGACCCAGTACTTC. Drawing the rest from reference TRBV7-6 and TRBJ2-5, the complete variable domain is GAGVSQSPRYKVTKRGQDVALRCDPISGHVSLYWYRQALGQGPEFLTYFNYEAQQDKSGLPNDRFSAERPEGSISTLTIQRTEQRDSAMYRCASSGPGTQYFGPGTRLLVL.

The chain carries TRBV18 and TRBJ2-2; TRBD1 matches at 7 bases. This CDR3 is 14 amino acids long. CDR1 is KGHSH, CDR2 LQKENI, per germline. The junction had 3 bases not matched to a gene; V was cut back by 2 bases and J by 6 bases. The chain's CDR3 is CASSPSTGSGELFF. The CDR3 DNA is TGTGCCAGCTCACCATCGACAGGGTCCGGGGAGCTGTTTTTT.

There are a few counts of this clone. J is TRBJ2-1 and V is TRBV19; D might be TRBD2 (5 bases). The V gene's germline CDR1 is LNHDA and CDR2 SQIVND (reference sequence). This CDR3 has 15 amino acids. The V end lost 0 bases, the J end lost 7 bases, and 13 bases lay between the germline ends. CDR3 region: CASSIDGEWHNEQFF. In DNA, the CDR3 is TGTGCCAGTAGTATAGATGGGGAGTGGCATAATGAGCAGTTCTTC. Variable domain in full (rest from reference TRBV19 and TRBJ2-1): DGGITQSPKYLFRKEGQNVTLSCEQNLNHDAMYWYRQDPGQGLRLIYYSQIVNDFQKGDIAEGYSVSREKKESFPLTVTSAQKNPTAFYLCASSIDGEWHNEQFFGPGTRLTVL.

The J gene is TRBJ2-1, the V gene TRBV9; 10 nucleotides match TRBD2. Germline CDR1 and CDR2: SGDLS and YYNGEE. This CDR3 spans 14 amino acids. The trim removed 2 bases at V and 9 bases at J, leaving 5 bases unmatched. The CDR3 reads CASSVGTSVGEQFF. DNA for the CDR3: TGTGCCAGCAGCGTGGGGACTAGCGTTGGTGAGCAGTTCTTC.

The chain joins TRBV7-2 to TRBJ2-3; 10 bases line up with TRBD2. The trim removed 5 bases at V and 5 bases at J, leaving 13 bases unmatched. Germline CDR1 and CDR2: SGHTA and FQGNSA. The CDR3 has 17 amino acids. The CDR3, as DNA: TGTGCCAGCAGCCGGGGTGCTGGTAGCGGGAGGAGAGATACGCAGTATTTT. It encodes CASSRGAGSGRRDTQYF.

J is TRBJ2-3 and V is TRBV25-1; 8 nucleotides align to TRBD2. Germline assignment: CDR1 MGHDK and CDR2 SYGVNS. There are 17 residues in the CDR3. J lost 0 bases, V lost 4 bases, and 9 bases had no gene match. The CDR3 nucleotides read TGTGCCAGCAGTGCGGGGGGGGCAGACCTTAGCACAGATACGCAGTATTTT. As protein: CASSAGGADLSTDTQYF.

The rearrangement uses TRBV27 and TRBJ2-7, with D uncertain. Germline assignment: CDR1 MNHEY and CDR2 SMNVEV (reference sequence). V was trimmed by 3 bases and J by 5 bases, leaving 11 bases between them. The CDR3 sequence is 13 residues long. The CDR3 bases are TGTGCCAGCAGTTTCTCGACCCAGGACGAGCAGTACTTC. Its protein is CASSFSTQDEQYF.

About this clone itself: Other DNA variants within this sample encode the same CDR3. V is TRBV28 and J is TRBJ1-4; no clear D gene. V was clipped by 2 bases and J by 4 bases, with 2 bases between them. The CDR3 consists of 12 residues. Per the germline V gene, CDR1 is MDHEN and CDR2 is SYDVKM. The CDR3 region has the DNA TGTGCCAGCAGTTTACTTAATGAAAAACTGTTTTTT. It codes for CASSLLNEKLFF.

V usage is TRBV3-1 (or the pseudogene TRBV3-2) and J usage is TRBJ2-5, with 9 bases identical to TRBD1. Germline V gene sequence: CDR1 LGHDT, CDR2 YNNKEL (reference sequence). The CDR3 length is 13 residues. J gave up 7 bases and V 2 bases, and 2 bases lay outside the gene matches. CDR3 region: CASSQSQGATQYF. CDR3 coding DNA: TGTGCCAGCAGCCAATCACAGGGGGCGACCCAGTACTTC.

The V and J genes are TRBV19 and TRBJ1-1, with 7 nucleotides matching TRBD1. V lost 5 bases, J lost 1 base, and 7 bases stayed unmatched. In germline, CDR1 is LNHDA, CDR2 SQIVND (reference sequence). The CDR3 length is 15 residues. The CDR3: CASSRPGTANTEAFF. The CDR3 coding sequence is TGTGCCAGTAGTCGACCCGGGACAGCGAACACTGAAGCTTTCTTT.

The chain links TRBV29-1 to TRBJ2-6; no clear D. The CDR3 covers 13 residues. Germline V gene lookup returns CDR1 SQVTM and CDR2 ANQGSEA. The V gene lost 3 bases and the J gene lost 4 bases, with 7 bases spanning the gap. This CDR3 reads CSVDVSGANVLTF. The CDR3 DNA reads TGCAGCGTTGATGTCTCCGGGGCCAACGTCCTGACTTTC.

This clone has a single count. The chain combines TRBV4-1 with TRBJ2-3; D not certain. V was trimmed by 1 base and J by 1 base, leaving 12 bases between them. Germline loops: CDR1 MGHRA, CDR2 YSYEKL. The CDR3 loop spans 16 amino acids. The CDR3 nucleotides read TGCGCCAGCAGCCAAGGGTTTCTATCTCGCACAGATACGCAGTATTTT. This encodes CASSQGFLSRTDTQYF.